These 2 T cell receptor beta chains were all obtained from the same sample, sequenced in a study of blood T cell repertoires in COVID-19. Profiled with immunoSEQ multiplex PCR; TCRdb holds only in-frame clones, not every one. There are over 250,000 clones in the sample; around 89% occur only once, and 3% lies in the top ten. Sequenced material: PBMCs or T cells enriched from blood (not recorded which). These receptors all stem from a woman between 45 and 60 years old who had recovered from COVID-19.

This chain links TRBV5-6 with TRBJ2-3, with TRBD1 identical over 11 bases. CDR1 is SGHDT, CDR2 YYEEEE, per germline. CDR3 size: 15 residues. V was clipped by 2 bases and J by 6 bases; unmatched bases: 5. The CDR3 loop reads CASSLGQGAADTQYF. CDR3 DNA: TGTGCCAGCAGCTTAGGACAGGGGGCAGCCGATACGCAGTATTTT.

The genes are TRBV12-3 or TRBV12-4 and TRBJ2-1; 7 nucleotides line up with TRBD2. The CDR3 is 13 amino acids. Trimming removed 6 bases from V and 3 bases from J; junction bases left unmatched: 2. CDR3 protein: CASRGTNYNEQFF. The CDR3 coding sequence is TGTGCCAGCAGGGGGACTAACTACAATGAGCAGTTCTTC.